This section outlines one T cell receptor beta chain sequence together with its context. Its antigen remains unknown. The sample belongs to a study of cytomegalovirus exposure and HLA in healthy donors. General study findings and limits: Association with HLA alleles at 0.05 false discovery rate was found for 16,951 TCR beta sequences in a later analysis.

The CDR3 contains 16 residues. Germline V gene data show CDR1 as KGHSH and CDR2 as LQKENI. Trimming at V came to 5 bases and at J to 2 bases, leaving 7 bases not matched to a gene. The PCR made use of 60 Vbeta and 13 Jbeta primers. This table comes from immunoSEQ multiplex PCR, and its TCRdb copy is limited to in-frame clones, with some not included. In the table there are approximately 70,000 clones, roughly 67% of which are singletons. Sequencing input: PBMCs. This chain uses TRBV18 with TRBJ2-5, with 11 bases that match TRBD2. The TCR comes from a middle-aged man in good health and CMV-seropositive. CDR3: CASSRLAGQGQETQYF. CDR3 in DNA: TGTGCCAGCTCAAGACTAGCGGGACAAGGACAAGAGACCCAGTACTTC.